This T cell receptor (beta chain) came from a study of OX40 agonist ivuxolimab in advanced cancers. Germline V gives CDR1 SNHLY, CDR2 FYNNEI. The CDR3 length is 15 residues. The trim removed 3 bases at V and 7 bases at J, leaving 6 bases unmatched. Findings of the study overall: Mean expanded clone counts were higher in CD8+ than CD4+ T cells. Clonal expansion was seen in CD4+ and CD8+ blood T cells by week 6 at 0.1 to 3.0 mg/kg.

Comment on this clone: Its matching antigen is unknown.

Sampling times: baseline, cycle 4 day 1, cycle 7 day 1. TCRdb keeps only in-frame clones here, not all; method: immunoSEQ multiplex PCR. The sample comprises 25,000 to 35,000 clones, approximately 84% of which are singletons, and roughly a sixth rests with the top ten. This clonotype was sampled from an adult with an advanced solid tumor such as melanoma, head and neck, liver or kidney cancer. This sample comprised CD4+ or CD8+ T cells sorted from blood, obtained in a trial of the OX40 agonist ivuxolimab. The rearrangement uses TRBV2 and TRBJ2-1; 10 bases agree with TRBD2. CDR3 protein: CASSEGLALNNEQFF. DNA for the CDR3: TGTGCCAGCAGTGAGGGACTAGCGCTCAATAATGAGCAGTTCTTC.